Sequencing of this TCR beta chain was carried out in a study of shared clonotypes between healthy human individuals. Selected positively for CCR7 and CD45RO-negative, naive CD8 cells excluded terminally differentiated effector memory CD45RA+ cells. Unmatched junction bases numbered 13, after V lost 6 bases and J lost 2 bases. CDR1 is MDHEN and CDR2 is SYDVKM in the germline V gene. This CDR3 spans 17 amino acids. TCRdb's table, derived via immunoSEQ multiplex PCR, lists solely in-frame clones and lacks some. The table has hundreds of thousands of clones, about 96% seen once. Sequenced material: naive CD8+ T cells sorted from blood. The chain joins TRBV28 to TRBJ1-1; 9 bases match TRBD1. This TCR came from a man aged 25 to 45 in good health. The CDR3 bases are TGTGCCAGCAGGGACAGGGGAGGGGATTGGAGAAACACTGAAGCTTTCTTT. This gives the protein CASRDRGGDWRNTEAFF.